These T cell receptor beta chains were read from a single sample in a study of T cells in Graves' hyperthyroidism and ophthalmopathy. One entry per CDR3 protein results from TCRdb running MiXCR on the multiplex PCR reads. Of 550,000 to 650,000 distinct CDR3 sequences listed, around 15% are singletons. Specimen: blood. These receptors came from a woman between 35 and 50 years old with Graves' hyperthyroidism. Each CDR3 is given with its conserved first and last residue. D genes are given only for firm matches. Clone size is stated in some rows and not others, as once, few, many or a class when expanded.

clone_size d_call j_call v_call cdr3_aa cdr3_nt
many NA TRBJ2-3 TRBV20-1 CSARDGEGLATTDTQYF TGCAGTGCTAGAGATGGGGAAGGCCTGGCAACCACAGATACGCAGTATTTT
NA TRBD1 TRBJ1-6 TRBV20-1 CSAKPAGGANNSPLHF TGCAGTGCCAAGCCCGCAGGGGGCGCGAACAATTCACCCCTCCACTTT
many TRBD1 TRBJ1-5 TRBV11-2 CASSLGTGNGQPQHF TGTGCCAGCAGCCTCGGGACAGGGAATGGTCAGCCCCAGCATTTT
many TRBD1 TRBJ1-2 TRBV18 CASSPYDRVGYGYTF TGTGCCAGCTCACCATACGACAGGGTGGGCTATGGCTACACCTTC
once NA TRBJ1-1 TRBV27 CASSFERGNEAFF TGTGCCAGCAGTTTCGAGAGAGGTAACGAAGCTTTCTTT
few TRBD1 TRBJ1-5 TRBV6-2/TRBV6-3 CASSYSPRQGSRQPQHF TGTGCCAGCAGTTACTCTCCCCGACAGGGGTCAAGGCAGCCCCAGCATTTT
NA NA TRBJ1-2 TRBV24-1 CATSDFQGDGYTF TGTGCCACCAGTGATTTTCAGGGCGATGGCTACACCTTC
NA TRBD1 TRBJ1-3 TRBV28 CASSSILTGGSGNTIYF TGTGCCAGCAGTTCTATCCTGACAGGGGGATCTGGAAACACCATATATTTT
NA NA TRBJ1-4 TRBV5-6 CASSETAGVGKLFF TGTGCCAGCAGCGAGACAGCGGGGGTAGGAAAACTGTTTTTT
few NA TRBJ2-6 TRBV28 CASSHVRGTGANVLTF TGTGCCAGCAGCCATGTGCGGGGTACTGGGGCCAACGTCCTGACTTTC